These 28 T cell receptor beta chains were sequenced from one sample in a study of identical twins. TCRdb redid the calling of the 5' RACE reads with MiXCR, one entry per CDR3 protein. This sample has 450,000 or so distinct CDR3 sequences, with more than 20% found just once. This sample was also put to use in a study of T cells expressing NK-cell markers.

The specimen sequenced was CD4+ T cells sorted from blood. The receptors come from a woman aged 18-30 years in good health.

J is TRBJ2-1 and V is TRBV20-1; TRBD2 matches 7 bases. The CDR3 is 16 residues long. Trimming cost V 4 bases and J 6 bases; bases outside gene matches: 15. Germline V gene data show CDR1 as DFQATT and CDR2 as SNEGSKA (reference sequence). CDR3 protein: CSATPFLSGKSNEQFF. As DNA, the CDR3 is TGCAGTGCTACGCCCTTTCTCAGCGGGAAATCCAATGAGCAGTTCTTC.

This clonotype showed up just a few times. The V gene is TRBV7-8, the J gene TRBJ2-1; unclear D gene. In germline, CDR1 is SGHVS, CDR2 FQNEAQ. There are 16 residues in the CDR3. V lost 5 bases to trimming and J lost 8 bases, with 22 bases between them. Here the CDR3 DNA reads TGTGCCAGCAGCCAGAGGACCCGCCTGGGCTTGGATGAGCAGTTCTTC. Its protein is CASSQRTRLGLDEQFF.

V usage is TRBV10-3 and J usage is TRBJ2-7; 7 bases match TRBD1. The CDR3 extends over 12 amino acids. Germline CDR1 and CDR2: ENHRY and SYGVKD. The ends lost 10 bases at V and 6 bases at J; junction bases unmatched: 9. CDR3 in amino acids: CATGDRLREQYF. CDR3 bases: TGTGCCACCGGGGACAGACTGCGCGAGCAGTACTTC.

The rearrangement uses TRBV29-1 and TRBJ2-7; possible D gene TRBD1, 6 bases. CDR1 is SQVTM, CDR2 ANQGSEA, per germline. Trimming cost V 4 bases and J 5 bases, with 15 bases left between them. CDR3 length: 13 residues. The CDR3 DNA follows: TGCAGCGTTGGGCGGCAGGGGATCGACGAGCAGTACTTC. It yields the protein CSVGRQGIDEQYF.

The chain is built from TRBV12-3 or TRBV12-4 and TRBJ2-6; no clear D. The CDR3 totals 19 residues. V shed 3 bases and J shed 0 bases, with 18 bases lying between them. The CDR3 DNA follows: TGTGCCAGCAGTTTGGGTTCGGGCGTTCGGAGCTCTGGGGCCAACGTCCTGACTTTC. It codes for CASSLGSGVRSSGANVLTF.

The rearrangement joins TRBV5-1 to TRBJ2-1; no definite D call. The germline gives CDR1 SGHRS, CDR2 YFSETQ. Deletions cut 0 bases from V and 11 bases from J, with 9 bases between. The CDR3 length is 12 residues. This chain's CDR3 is CASSLDVFQQFF. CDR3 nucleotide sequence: TGCGCCAGCAGCTTGGATGTATTCCAGCAGTTCTTC.

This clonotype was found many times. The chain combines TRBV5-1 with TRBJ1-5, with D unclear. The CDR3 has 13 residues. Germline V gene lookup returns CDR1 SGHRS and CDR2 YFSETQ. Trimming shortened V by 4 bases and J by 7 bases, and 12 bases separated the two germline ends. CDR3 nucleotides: TGCGCCAGCAGCGTGGACGGCCCGCAGCCCCAGCATTTT. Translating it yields CASSVDGPQPQHF.

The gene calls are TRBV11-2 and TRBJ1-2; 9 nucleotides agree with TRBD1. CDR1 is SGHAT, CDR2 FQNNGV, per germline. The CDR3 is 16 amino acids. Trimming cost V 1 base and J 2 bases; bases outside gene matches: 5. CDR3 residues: CASSLVGTGSNYGYTF. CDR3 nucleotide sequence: TGTGCCAGCAGCTTAGTTGGGACAGGGTCAAACTATGGCTACACCTTC.

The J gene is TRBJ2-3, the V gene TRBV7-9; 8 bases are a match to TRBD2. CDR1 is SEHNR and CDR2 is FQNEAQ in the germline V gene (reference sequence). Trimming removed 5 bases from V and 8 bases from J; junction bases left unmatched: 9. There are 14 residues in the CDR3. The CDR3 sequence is CASSVSGSESTQYF. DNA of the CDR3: TGTGCCAGCAGCGTCAGCGGGAGTGAAAGTACGCAGTATTTT.

The CDR3 bases are TGTGCCAGCAGCCCCCCGTTGGGCTCCTACAATGAGCAGTTCTTC. Encoded protein: CASSPPLGSYNEQFF. The genes are TRBV3-1 and TRBJ2-1; D call uncertain. The V end was cut by 4 bases, the J end by 0 bases, with 10 bases between. The germline gives CDR1 LGHDT, CDR2 YNNKEL (reference sequence). The CDR3 contains 15 residues.

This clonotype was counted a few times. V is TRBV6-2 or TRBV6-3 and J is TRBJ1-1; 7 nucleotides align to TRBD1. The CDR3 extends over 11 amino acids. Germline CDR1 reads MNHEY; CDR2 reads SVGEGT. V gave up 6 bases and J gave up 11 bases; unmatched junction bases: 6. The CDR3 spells CASRDTGEAFF. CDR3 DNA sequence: TGTGCCAGCAGGGACACAGGGGAGGCTTTCTTT.

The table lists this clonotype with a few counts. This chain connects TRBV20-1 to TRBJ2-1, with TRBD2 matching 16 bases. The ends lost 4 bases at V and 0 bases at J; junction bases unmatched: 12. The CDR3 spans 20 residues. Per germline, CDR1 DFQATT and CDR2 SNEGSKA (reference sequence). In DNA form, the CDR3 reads TGCAGTGCTAAGGTCGCCGGGACTAGCGGGAGGGCTAGCTCCTACAATGAGCAGTTCTTC. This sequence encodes CSAKVAGTSGRASSYNEQFF.

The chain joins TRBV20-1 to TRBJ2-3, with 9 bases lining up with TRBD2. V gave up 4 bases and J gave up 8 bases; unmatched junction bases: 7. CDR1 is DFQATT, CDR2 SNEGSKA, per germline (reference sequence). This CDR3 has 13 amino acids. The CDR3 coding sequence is TGCAGTGCTACGCGGGGGGGCCGAGTTACGCAGTATTTT. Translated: CSATRGGRVTQYF.

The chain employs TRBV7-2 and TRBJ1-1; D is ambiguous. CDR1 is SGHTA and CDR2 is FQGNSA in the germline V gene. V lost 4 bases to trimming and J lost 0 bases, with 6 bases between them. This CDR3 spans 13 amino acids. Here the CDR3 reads CASSSHMNTEAFF. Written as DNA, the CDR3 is TGTGCCAGCAGCTCTCACATGAACACTGAAGCTTTCTTT.

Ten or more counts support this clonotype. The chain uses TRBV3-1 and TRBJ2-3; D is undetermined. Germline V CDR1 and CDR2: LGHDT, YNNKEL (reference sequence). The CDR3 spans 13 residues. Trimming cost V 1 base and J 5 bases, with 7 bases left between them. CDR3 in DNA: TGTGCCAGCAGCCAAGGAAGTAGAGATACGCAGTATTTT. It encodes CASSQGSRDTQYF.

The CDR3 DNA follows: TGTGCCAGCAGCTTAGTTTACGGCACCGGGGAGCTGTTTTTT. Translation: CASSLVYGTGELFF. The chain couples TRBV7-2 to TRBJ2-2, with D unresolved. The CDR3 runs to 14 residues. Germline CDR1 and CDR2: SGHTA and FQGNSA. The V and J ends lost 1 base and 4 bases respectively, with 7 bases between them.

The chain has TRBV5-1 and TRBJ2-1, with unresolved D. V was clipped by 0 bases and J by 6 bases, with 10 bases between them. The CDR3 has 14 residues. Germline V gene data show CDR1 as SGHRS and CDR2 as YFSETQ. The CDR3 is CASSLGLLSNEQFF. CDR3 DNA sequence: TGCGCCAGCAGCTTGGGGCTGCTCAGCAATGAGCAGTTCTTC.

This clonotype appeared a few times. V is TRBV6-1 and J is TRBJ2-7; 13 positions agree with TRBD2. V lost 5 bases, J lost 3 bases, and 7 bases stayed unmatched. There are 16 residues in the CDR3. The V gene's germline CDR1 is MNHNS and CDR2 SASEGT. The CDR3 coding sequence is TGTGCCAGCAGTCGACTCCGGACTAGCGGGAGCTACGAGCAGTACTTC. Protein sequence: CASSRLRTSGSYEQYF.

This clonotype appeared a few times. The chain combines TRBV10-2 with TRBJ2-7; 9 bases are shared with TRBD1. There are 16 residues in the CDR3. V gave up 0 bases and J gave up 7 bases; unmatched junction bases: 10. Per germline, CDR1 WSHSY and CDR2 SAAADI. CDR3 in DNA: TGCGCCAGCAGTGAGTCGACATGGGACAGGGCAGGGGAGCAGTACTTC. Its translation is CASSESTWDRAGEQYF.

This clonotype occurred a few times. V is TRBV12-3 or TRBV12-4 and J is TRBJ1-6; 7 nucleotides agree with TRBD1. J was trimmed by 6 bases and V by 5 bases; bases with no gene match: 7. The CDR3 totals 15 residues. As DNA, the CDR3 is TGTGCCAGCAGTGGAACAGGGGCGGTTAATTCACCCCTCCACTTT. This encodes CASSGTGAVNSPLHF.

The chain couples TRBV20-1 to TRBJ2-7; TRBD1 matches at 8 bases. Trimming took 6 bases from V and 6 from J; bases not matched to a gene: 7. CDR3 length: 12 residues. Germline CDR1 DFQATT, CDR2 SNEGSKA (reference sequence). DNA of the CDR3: TGCAGTGCACCGGACAGGGTCTCCGAGCAGTACTTC. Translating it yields CSAPDRVSEQYF.

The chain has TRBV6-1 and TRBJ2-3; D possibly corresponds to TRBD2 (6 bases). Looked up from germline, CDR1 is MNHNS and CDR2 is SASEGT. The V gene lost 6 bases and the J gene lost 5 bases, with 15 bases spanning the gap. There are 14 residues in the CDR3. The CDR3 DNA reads TGTGCCAGCAGCGAATACTCCGGGGGAGATACGCAGTATTTT. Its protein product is CASSEYSGGDTQYF.

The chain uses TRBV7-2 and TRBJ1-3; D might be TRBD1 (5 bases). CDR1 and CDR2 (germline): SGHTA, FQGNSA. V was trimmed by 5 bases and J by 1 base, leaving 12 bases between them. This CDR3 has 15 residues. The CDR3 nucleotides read TGTGCCAGCAGCCCATCGGGGGGGTCTGGAAACACCATATATTTT. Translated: CASSPSGGSGNTIYF.

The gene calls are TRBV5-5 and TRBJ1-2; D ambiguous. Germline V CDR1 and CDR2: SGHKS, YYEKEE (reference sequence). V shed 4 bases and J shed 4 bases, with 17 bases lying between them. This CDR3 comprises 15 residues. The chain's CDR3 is CASSPFGQPSYGYTF. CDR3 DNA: TGTGCCAGCAGCCCCTTTGGGCAGCCGAGCTATGGCTACACCTTC.

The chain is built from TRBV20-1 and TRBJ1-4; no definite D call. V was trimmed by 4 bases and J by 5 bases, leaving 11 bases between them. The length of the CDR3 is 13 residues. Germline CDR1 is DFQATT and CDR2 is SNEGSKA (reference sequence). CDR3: CSAKTWINEKLFF. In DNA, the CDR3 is TGCAGTGCTAAGACATGGATCAATGAAAAACTGTTTTTT.

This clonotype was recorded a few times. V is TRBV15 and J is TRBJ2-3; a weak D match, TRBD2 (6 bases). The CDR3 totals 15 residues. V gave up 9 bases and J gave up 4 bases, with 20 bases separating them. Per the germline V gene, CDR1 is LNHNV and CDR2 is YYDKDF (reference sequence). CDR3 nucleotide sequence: TGTGCCACGAGGGTTAGCGGAATAAGAGCAGATACGCAGTATTTT. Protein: CATRVSGIRADTQYF.

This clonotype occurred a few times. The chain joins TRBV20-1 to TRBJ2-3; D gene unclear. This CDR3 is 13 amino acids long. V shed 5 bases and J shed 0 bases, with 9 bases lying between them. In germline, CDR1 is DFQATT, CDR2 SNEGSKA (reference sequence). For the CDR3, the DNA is TGCAGTGCTCCACTCGAGAGCACAGATACGCAGTATTTT. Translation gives CSAPLESTDTQYF.

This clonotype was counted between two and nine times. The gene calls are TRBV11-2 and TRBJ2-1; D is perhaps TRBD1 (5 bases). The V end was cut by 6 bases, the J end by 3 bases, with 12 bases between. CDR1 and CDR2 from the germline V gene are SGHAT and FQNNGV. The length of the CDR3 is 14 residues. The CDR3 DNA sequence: TGTGCCAGCAGTCTATCAGGGATCTACAATGAGCAGTTCTTC. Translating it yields CASSLSGIYNEQFF.